These T cell receptor beta chains were read from a single sample in a study of blood T cell repertoires in COVID-19. Profiling relied on immunoSEQ multiplex PCR, and the TCRdb table lists in-frame clones only, not all of them. The repertoire holds 95,000 to 150,000 clones, with 90% as singletons. Sample: peripheral blood. The receptors stem from a woman aged 55-70 years with COVID-19, enrolled during active disease. CDR3s include the opening cysteine and the closing phenylalanine or tryptophan. Fields, in order: D gene, J gene, V gene, clone size, CDR3 DNA, CDR3 protein. D genes are given only for firm matches. Size is stated for part of the rows, as once, few or many counts, or as a class when the clone is expanded.

TRBD2 | TRBJ2-3 | TRBV5-1 | . | TGCGCCAGCAGCTTGGCGGCTAGCGGTCTGAGCACAGATACGCAGTATTTT | CASSLAASGLSTDTQYF
. | TRBJ2-3 | TRBV4-2 | . | TGTGCCAGCAGCCAAGAGGGAGTCACAGATACGCAGTATTTT | CASSQEGVTDTQYF
TRBD1 | TRBJ1-1 | TRBV6-1 | few | TGTGCCAGCAGTGAAGCGGTCAGGGGGCTAAGAGTCCTGAACACTGAAGCTTTCTTT | CASSEAVRGLRVLNTEAFF
TRBD2 | TRBJ2-2 | TRBV6-2/TRBV6-3 | once | TGTGCCAGCAGTCCCCCGGGACTAGTGACCGGGGAGCTGTTTTTT | CASSPPGLVTGELFF
TRBD1 | TRBJ1-2 | TRBV30 | once | TGTGCCTGGAGTGTATTGGGACAGGGGGCGGGTGGCTACACCTTC | CAWSVLGQGAGGYTF
. | TRBJ1-3 | TRBV15 | . | TGTGCCACCACCGCCGGGCAGGGGATGGGAAACACCATATATTTT | CATTAGQGMGNTIYF
. | TRBJ2-1 | TRBV12-3/TRBV12-4 | . | TGTGCCAGCGGGGGGGCCTCCTACAATGAGCAGTTCTTC | CASGGASYNEQFF
. | TRBJ2-6 | TRBV7-9 | once | TGTGCCAGCAGCTTCGCCAGGGCTGGGGCCAACGTCCTGACTTTC | CASSFARAGANVLTF
. | TRBJ2-5 | TRBV7-3 | once | TGTGCCAGCAGCTTTCTCCCCGTACGGAGGTGCCAAGAGACCCAGTACTTC | CASSFLPVRRCQETQYF
TRBD1 | TRBJ2-5 | TRBV2 | . | TGTGCCAGCAGTGGGAAGACAGGGGCGTATGAGACCCAGTACTTC | CASSGKTGAYETQYF
. | TRBJ1-2 | TRBV2 | . | TGTGCCAGCTTGGCCCTTCTAATCGGGAGTGCCTACACCTTC | CASLALLIGSAYTF
. | TRBJ1-5 | TRBV19 | . | TGTGCCAGTAGTATAGAGGTTGGTCGGGGCAATCAGCCCCAGCATTTT | CASSIEVGRGNQPQHF